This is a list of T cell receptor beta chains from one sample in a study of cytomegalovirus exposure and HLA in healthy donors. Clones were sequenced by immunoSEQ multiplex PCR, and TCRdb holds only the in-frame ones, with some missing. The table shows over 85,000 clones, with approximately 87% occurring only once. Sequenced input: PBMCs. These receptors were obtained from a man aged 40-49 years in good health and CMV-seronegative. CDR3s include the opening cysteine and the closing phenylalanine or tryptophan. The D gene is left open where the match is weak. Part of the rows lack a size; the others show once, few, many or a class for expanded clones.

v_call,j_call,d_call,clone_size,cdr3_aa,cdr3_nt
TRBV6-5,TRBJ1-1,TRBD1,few,CASSYSYLDRRGTFF,TGTGCCAGCAGTTACTCCTACCTGGACAGGAGGGGGACTTTCTTT
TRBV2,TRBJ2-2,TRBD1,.,CASSWDRVPSNTGELFF,TGCGCCAGCAGTTGGGACAGGGTCCCCTCGAACACCGGGGAGCTGTTTTTT
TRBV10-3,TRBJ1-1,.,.,CAISESLGGKTEAFF,TGTGCCATCAGTGAGAGTTTGGGGGGGAAAACTGAAGCTTTCTTT
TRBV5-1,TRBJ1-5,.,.,CASSLFGQANQPQHF,TGCGCCAGCAGCTTGTTCGGCCAGGCCAATCAGCCCCAGCATTTT
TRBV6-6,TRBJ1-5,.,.,CASSLQGGQPQHF,TGTGCCAGCAGCCTCCAGGGAGGTCAGCCCCAGCATTTT
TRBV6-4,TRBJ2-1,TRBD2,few,CASSTTGLAGEQFF,TGTGCCAGCAGTACAACGGGACTAGCAGGGGAGCAGTTCTTC
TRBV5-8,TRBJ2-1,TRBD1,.,CASSLRTGRHSYNEQFF,TGTGCCAGCAGCCTCCGGACAGGCCGACACTCCTACAATGAGCAGTTCTTC
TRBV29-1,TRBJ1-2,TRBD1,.,CSYFDRADYGYTF,TGCAGCTATTTCGACAGGGCGGACTATGGCTACACCTTC
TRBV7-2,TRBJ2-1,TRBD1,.,CASSHHRDRGFYNEQFF,TGTGCCAGCAGCCACCACCGGGACAGGGGATTCTACAATGAGCAGTTCTTC
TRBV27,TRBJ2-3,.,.,CASSLEGADGTDTQYF,TGTGCCAGCAGTTTGGAGGGGGCGGATGGCACAGATACGCAGTATTTT
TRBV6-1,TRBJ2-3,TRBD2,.,CASRLAGTSGGVQYF,TGTGCCAGCAGGCTCGCCGGGACTAGCGGGGGGGTGCAGTATTTT
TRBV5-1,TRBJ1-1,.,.,CASSSHRDSGWDTEAFF,TGCGCCAGCAGCTCCCACCGGGACTCCGGATGGGACACTGAAGCTTTCTTT
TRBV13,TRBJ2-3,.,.,CASSLGLSATDTQYF,TGTGCCAGCAGCTTAGGACTAAGCGCCACAGATACGCAGTATTTT
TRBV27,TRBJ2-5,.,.,CASSLSGSGRRYF,TGTGCCAGCAGTTTATCGGGCAGCGGAAGGAGGTACTTC
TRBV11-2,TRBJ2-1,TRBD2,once,CASNLAGLGNEQFF,TGTGCCAGCAATCTAGCGGGCCTGGGGAATGAGCAGTTCTTC
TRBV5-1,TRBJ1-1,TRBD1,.,CASKSTGDFTEAFF,TGCGCCAGCAAATCAACAGGGGACTTCACTGAAGCTTTCTTT
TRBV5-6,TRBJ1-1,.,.,CASSPQGPRNTEAFF,TGTGCCAGCAGCCCACAGGGACCGAGGAACACTGAAGCTTTCTTT
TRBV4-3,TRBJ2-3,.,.,CASSREDNLAYTQYF,TGCGCCAGCAGCCGTGAAGATAACCTAGCTTATACGCAGTATTTT
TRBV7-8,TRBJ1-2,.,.,CASATDYYGYTF,TGTGCCAGCGCGACAGACTACTATGGCTACACCTTC
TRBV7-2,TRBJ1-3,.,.,CASSPLYGSSGNTIYF,TGTGCCAGCAGCCCACTATACGGGAGCTCTGGAAACACCATATATTTT
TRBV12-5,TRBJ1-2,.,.,CASGLAGVNYGYTF,TGTGCTAGTGGTTTGGCAGGGGTGAACTATGGCTACACCTTC
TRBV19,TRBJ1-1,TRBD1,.,CASGVPHWPGQGLNTEAFF,TGTGCCAGTGGAGTCCCCCATTGGCCGGGACAGGGGCTGAACACTGAAGCTTTCTTT
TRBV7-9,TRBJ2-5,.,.,CSSSLGQLAYGQETQYF,TGTTCCAGCAGCTTAGGTCAATTAGCGTACGGCCAAGAGACCCAGTACTTC
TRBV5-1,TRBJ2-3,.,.,CASSLYGGRDTQYF,TGCGCCAGCAGCTTGTACGGGGGGCGCGATACGCAGTATTTT
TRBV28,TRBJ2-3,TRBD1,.,CASTQGTGSSTDTQYF,TGTGCCAGCACCCAAGGGACAGGTTCTAGCACAGATACGCAGTATTTT
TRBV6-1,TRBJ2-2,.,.,CASSEARTNTGELFF,TGTGCCAGCAGTGAAGCGAGGACGAACACCGGGGAGCTGTTTTTT
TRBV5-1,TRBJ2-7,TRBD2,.,CASSSRQGEAGGTYEQYF,TGCGCCAGCAGCTCTCGGCAGGGGGAAGCGGGGGGAACCTACGAGCAGTACTTC
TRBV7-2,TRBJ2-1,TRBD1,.,CASSLERGRDNEQFF,TGTGCCAGCAGCTTAGAGAGGGGGCGTGACAATGAGCAGTTCTTC
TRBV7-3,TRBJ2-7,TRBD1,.,CASSWGQGPYEQYF,TGTGCCAGCAGCTGGGGACAGGGACCCTACGAGCAGTACTTC
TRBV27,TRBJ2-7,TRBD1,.,CASRITRDRRDEQYF,TGTGCCAGCAGAATAACACGGGACAGAAGGGACGAGCAGTACTTC
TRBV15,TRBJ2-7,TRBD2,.,CATSSGGATTYEQYF,TGTGCCACCAGCTCCGGGGGGGCCACTACCTACGAGCAGTACTTC
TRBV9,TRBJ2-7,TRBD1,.,CASSGQGIGYEQYF,TGTGCCAGCAGCGGACAGGGTATAGGATACGAGCAGTACTTC
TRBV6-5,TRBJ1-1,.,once,CASSYSVAAGPIRAFF,TGTGCCAGCAGTTACTCTGTCGCCGCGGGTCCTATTAGAGCTTTCTTT
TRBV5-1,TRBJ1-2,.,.,CASAVRGGRVYYGYTF,TGCGCCAGTGCGGTGAGGGGGGGGCGCGTTTACTATGGCTACACCTTC
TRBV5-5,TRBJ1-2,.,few,CASSAERKGYGYTF,TGTGCCAGCAGCGCGGAGCGGAAGGGATATGGCTACACCTTC
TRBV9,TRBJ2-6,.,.,CASSVARGRHSGANVLTF,TGTGCCAGCAGCGTAGCAAGGGGCCGCCACTCTGGGGCCAACGTCCTGACTTTC
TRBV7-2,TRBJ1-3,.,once,CASSLLWRGTIYF,TGTGCCAGCAGCTTACTATGGCGAGGCACCATATATTTT
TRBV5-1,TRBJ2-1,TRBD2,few,CASSSGEGLRGGRHQFF,TGCGCCAGCAGCTCGGGCGAAGGTCTGCGGGGGGGCCGCCACCAGTTCTTC
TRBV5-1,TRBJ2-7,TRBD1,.,CASSLANWGQANSYEQYF,TGCGCCAGCAGCTTGGCCAATTGGGGACAGGCTAACTCCTACGAGCAGTACTTC
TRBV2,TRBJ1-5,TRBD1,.,CASSEVTGGSKGPQHF,TGTGCCAGCAGTGAAGTTACAGGGGGCTCGAAAGGGCCCCAGCATTTT
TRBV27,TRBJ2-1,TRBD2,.,CASSSGLAGGLSSYNEQFF,TGTGCCAGCAGTTCAGGACTAGCGGGGGGCCTGAGCTCCTACAATGAGCAGTTCTTC
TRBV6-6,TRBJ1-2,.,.,CASSLRHWAYGYTF,TGTGCCAGCAGCCTTCGTCACTGGGCCTATGGCTACACCTTC
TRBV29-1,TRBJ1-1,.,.,CSVRVRNPNTEAFF,TGCAGCGTCCGGGTTCGGAACCCGAACACTGAAGCTTTCTTT
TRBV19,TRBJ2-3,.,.,CASSIRGGTDTQYF,TGTGCCAGTAGTATCAGAGGAGGCACAGATACGCAGTATTTT
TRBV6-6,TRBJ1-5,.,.,CASSYTGQRNQPQHF,TGTGCCAGCAGTTACACGGGACAAAGAAATCAGCCCCAGCATTTT
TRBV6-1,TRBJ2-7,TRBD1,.,CASSGGQGGPYEQYF,TGTGCCAGCAGTGGGGGACAGGGGGGGCCGTACGAGCAGTACTTC
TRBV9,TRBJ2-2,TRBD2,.,CASSLASGRGVTNTGELFF,TGTGCCAGCAGCCTAGCTAGCGGGAGAGGTGTGACGAACACCGGGGAGCTGTTTTTT
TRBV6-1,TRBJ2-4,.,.,CASSPGLLAKNIQYF,TGTGCCAGCAGTCCCGGACTGCTAGCCAAAAACATTCAGTACTTC
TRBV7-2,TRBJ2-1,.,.,CASSLSAGEYNEQFF,TGTGCCAGCAGCTTAAGTGCAGGGGAATACAATGAGCAGTTCTTC
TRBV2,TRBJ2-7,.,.,CASTPRATGLVDEQYF,TGTGCCAGCACCCCGAGGGCGACAGGCCTGGTGGACGAGCAGTACTTC
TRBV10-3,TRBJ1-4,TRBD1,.,CAIRPGQHNEKLFF,TGTGCCATCCGACCGGGACAGCATAATGAAAAACTGTTTTTT
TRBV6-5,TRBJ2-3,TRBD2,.,CASKDLGGSTDTQYF,TGTGCCAGCAAAGACCTCGGGGGGAGCACAGATACGCAGTATTTT